This T cell receptor beta chain was recorded in a study of T cells after yellow fever vaccination. Study summary: The SMART-Seq v4 Ultra Low Input method served to prepare the low-cell-number fractions.

MiXCR was run by TCRdb on the 5' RACE reads, yielding one entry per CDR3 protein. The sample yields approximately 510,000 distinct CDR3 sequences, just over 20% seen once. The sequencing here drew on PBMCs, taken approximately 22 days after the first yellow fever vaccination. The TCR sequence derives from a man aged 18 to 29 who received the YFV17D yellow fever vaccine.

The CDR3 sequence is CASSSGQSSSGANVLTF. The CDR3 DNA follows: TGTGCCAGCAGCTCGGGACAGTCGAGCTCTGGGGCCAACGTCCTGACTTTC. The V and J genes are TRBV11-3 and TRBJ2-6, with 7 bases aligning to TRBD1. Germline V lookup: CDR1 SGHNT, CDR2 YENEEA. V lost 4 bases, J lost 0 bases, and 6 bases stayed unmatched. This CDR3 is built from 17 residues.